This T cell receptor (beta chain) was documented in a study of response to subunit inactivated influenza vaccine. In TCRdb, the RT-PCR reads were re-called with MiXCR into one record per CDR3 protein. This table has roughly 540,000 distinct CDR3 sequences, 20% to 25% appearing once. In germline, CDR1 is SEHNR, CDR2 FQNEAQ (reference sequence). This CDR3 has 14 residues. V lost 5 bases, J lost 4 bases, and 4 bases stayed unmatched. This sample also belongs to another study, concerning T cells expressing NK-cell markers. This second study says: UMIs were included in TCR beta cDNA generated by 5'RACE template switching. Cells sorted as CD3+CD56+NKG2C+, CD3+CD56+NKG2C- and CD3+CD56-NKG2C+ T cells supplied the TCR beta repertoires. Restriction of sorting to alpha-beta TCR T cells was accomplished in several experiments using an anti-gamma-delta TCR antibody. A handful of donors showed these clonotypes also leading the CD3+CD56-NKG2C+ fraction.

The rearrangement joins TRBV7-9 to TRBJ1-2; TRBD1 aligns across 10 bases. Sequenced material: CD4+ T cells sorted from PBMCs, taken 12 days after vaccination. This clonotype was sampled from a man aged 45-65 years who received an inactivated influenza vaccine. In DNA form, the CDR3 reads TGTGCCAGCAGCGGACAGGGGGGTACCTATGGCTACACCTTC. It translates to CASSGQGGTYGYTF.